This T cell receptor (beta chain) was captured by sequencing in a study of blood T cell repertoires in COVID-19. Enrollment of patients from Seattle took place during active infection, with longitudinal follow-up. In the authors' workflow: Nucleated cell number was recorded as an estimate derived from reference gene primer amplification. Produced via immunoSEQ multiplex PCR; TCRdb's table is partial and in-frame only. V, J and clone size reflect that table, while D and trimming were determined from the DNA. Of about half a million clones in the sample, 89% were seen once. This clone has a handful of counts. Sequences were obtained from peripheral blood. The sequence came from a man aged 18 to 30 with COVID-19, enrolled during active disease.

The CDR3 DNA is TGTGCCAGCAGGACACAGGGGGGTCAGCCCCAGCATTTT. It yields the protein CASRTQGGQPQHF. The chain employs TRBV6-5 and TRBJ1-5; TRBD1 matches at 8 bases. This CDR3 spans 13 amino acids. The junction had 4 bases not matched to a gene; V was cut back by 6 bases and J by 6 bases. Germline CDR1 and CDR2: MNHEY and SVGAGI.